These 20 T cell receptor beta chains were sequenced from one sample in a study of T cells in localized non-small cell lung cancer. Data came from immunoSEQ multiplex PCR; TCRdb stores just in-frame clones and leaves some out. The table lists roughly 25,000 clones, around 81% of them singletons. The source was PBMCs, collected before any cancer treatment. The receptors originated from a man between 40 and 75 years old with stage II lung adenocarcinoma.

The rearrangement links TRBV7-9 to TRBJ1-3; 7 bases fit TRBD1. CDR1 SEHNR and CDR2 FQNEAQ come from the germline V gene (reference sequence). The V and J ends lost 6 bases and 8 bases, in that order; junction bases with no gene match: 7. There are 13 residues in the CDR3. The CDR3: CASRQGLADTIYF. The CDR3 DNA sequence: TGTGCCAGCAGACAGGGGCTAGCAGACACCATATATTTT.

The V and J genes are TRBV6-4 and TRBJ2-6; D ambiguous. CDR1 is MRHNA, CDR2 SNTAGT, per germline. Between the trimmed V and J ends, which lost 3 bases and 0 bases, there was a span of 6 bases. The CDR3 has 15 residues. The CDR3 nucleotides are TGTGCCAGCAGTGAACAGAACTCTGGGGCCAACGTCCTGACTTTC. It translates to CASSEQNSGANVLTF.

The J gene is TRBJ1-4, the V gene TRBV23-1; D unresolved. TRBV23-1 is known as an ORF, though its function is uncertain. This CDR3 is built from 17 residues. Trimming shortened V by 6 bases and J by 0 bases, and 17 bases separated the two germline ends. The CDR3 sequence is CASSDLKRAATNEKLFF. The CDR3 DNA sequence: TGCGCCAGCAGCGACCTAAAACGGGCAGCAACTAATGAAAAACTGTTTTTT.

The CDR3 loop is CASSTLGGSPLHF. CDR3 nucleotide sequence: TGTGCCAGTAGTACCTTGGGTGGGTCACCCCTCCACTTT. This sequence joins TRBV19 and TRBJ1-6; D unclear. Germline values: CDR1 LNHDA, CDR2 SQIVND (reference sequence). The CDR3 totals 13 residues. The V and J ends lost 4 bases and 10 bases respectively, with 11 bases between them. The complete variable domain, with remaining parts taken from reference TRBV19 and TRBJ1-6, reads DGGITQSPKYLFRKEGQNVTLSCEQNLNHDAMYWYRQDPGQGLRLIYYSQIVNDFQKGDIAEGYSVSREKKESFPLTVTSAQKNPTAFYLCASSTLGGSPLHFGNGTRLTVT.

J is TRBJ1-1 and V is TRBV10-3; D possibly corresponds to TRBD1 (5 bases). Germline V gene lookup returns CDR1 ENHRY and CDR2 SYGVKD. Trimming took off 6 bases at V and 2 bases at J, with 10 bases between the two ends. This CDR3 is 13 amino acids long. CDR3 sequence: CAISWTQNTEAFF. In DNA, the CDR3 is TGTGCCATCAGCTGGACACAAAACACTGAAGCTTTCTTT.

The chain couples TRBV6-1 to TRBJ2-1; D unresolved. Germline CDR1 reads MNHNS; CDR2 reads SASEGT. The CDR3 has 11 amino acids. The V end was cut by 10 bases, the J end by 6 bases, with 10 bases between. The CDR3 protein is CAISLGNEQFF. The CDR3 DNA reads TGTGCCATCAGCCTTGGCAATGAGCAGTTCTTC.

The chain employs TRBV4-1 and TRBJ1-3; D remains unclear. CDR1 is MGHRA and CDR2 is YSYEKL in the germline V gene. CDR3 length equals 16 residues. The V gene lost 1 base and the J gene lost 0 bases, with 10 bases spanning the gap. The CDR3 protein is CASSQVFERSGNTIYF. Here the CDR3 DNA reads TGCGCCAGCAGCCAAGTGTTCGAACGCTCTGGAAACACCATATATTTT.

This clone has only a few counts. The rearrangement joins TRBV7-8 to TRBJ2-5; no reliable D call. CDR3 length equals 13 residues. Germline V gene data show CDR1 as SGHVS and CDR2 as FQNEAQ. V gave up 3 bases and J gave up 5 bases, with 10 bases separating them. The CDR3 DNA follows: TGTGCCAGCAGCTTCTTTGTGTTGGAGACCCAGTACTTC. As protein: CASSFFVLETQYF. The full variable domain, its missing parts supplied by reference TRBV7-8 and TRBJ2-5, is GAGVSQSPRYKVAKRGQDVALRCDPISGHVSLFWYQQALGQGPEFLTYFQNEAQLDKSGLPSDRFFAERPEGSVSTLKIQRTQQEDSAVYLCASSFFVLETQYFGPGTRLLVL.

This chain uses TRBV27 with TRBJ2-4, with D hard to call. CDR1 is MNHEY and CDR2 is SMNVEV in the germline V gene (reference sequence). V was trimmed by 3 bases and J by 9 bases, leaving 15 bases between them. The CDR3 contains 14 residues. The CDR3 bases are TGTGCCAGCAGTTTCCTGGCAGGCGAGAGCATTCAGTACTTC. Its protein is CASSFLAGESIQYF.

This sequence joins TRBV6-6 and TRBJ1-1, with 9 bases that match TRBD1. The CDR3 sequence is 14 residues long. Germline values: CDR1 MNHNY, CDR2 SVGAGI (reference sequence). The junction had 11 bases not matched to a gene; V was cut back by 11 bases and J by 4 bases. In DNA form, the CDR3 reads TGTGCCCACAGGCGCGGACAGGGGAGCACTGAAGCTTTCTTT. Translating gives CAHRRGQGSTEAFF.

The CDR3 here is CASRDRVWADEQYF. CDR3 nucleotide sequence: TGTGCCAGTCGGGACAGGGTTTGGGCCGACGAGCAGTACTTC. The V and J genes are TRBV7-2 and TRBJ2-7; 9 nucleotides match TRBD1. J was trimmed by 5 bases and V by 9 bases; bases with no gene match: 11. From germline, CDR1 is SGHTA and CDR2 FQGNSA. The CDR3 length is 14 residues.

This clone was counted only a few times. This rearrangement joins TRBV18 to TRBJ2-2; possibly TRBD1 for D (5 bases). Germline V CDR1 and CDR2: KGHSH, LQKENI. This CDR3 comprises 17 residues. Between the trimmed V and J ends, which lost 2 bases and 4 bases, there was a span of 17 bases. CDR3 sequence (DNA): TGTGCCAGCTCACCATCTCTGGGGCAGGGAAGCACCGGGGAGCTGTTTTTT. It is translated as CASSPSLGQGSTGELFF.

This rearrangement joins TRBV6-5 to TRBJ2-1, with a tentative D call TRBD1 (5 bases). Trimming cost V 5 bases and J 3 bases, with 8 bases left between them. Germline V gene lookup returns CDR1 MNHEY and CDR2 SVGAGI. The CDR3 extends over 13 amino acids. CDR3 bases: TGTGCCAGCAGTAAGGACAACTACAATGAGCAGTTCTTC. It encodes CASSKDNYNEQFF.

The V call is TRBV9, the J call TRBJ2-3, with D possibly matching TRBD2 (5 bases). V lost 4 bases to trimming and J lost 8 bases, with 11 bases between them. The CDR3 length is 12 residues. CDR1 and CDR2 from the germline V gene are SGDLS and YYNGEE. The CDR3 DNA is TGTGCCAGCAGCCTCCGAGGAGGTACGCAGTATTTT. Translating it yields CASSLRGGTQYF.

CDR3: CASSVPTGGWNQPQHF. In DNA form, the CDR3 reads TGTGCCAGCAGCGTGCCTACAGGGGGCTGGAATCAGCCCCAGCATTTT. The chain carries TRBV9 and TRBJ1-5, with 9 bases matching TRBD1. The J segment lost 4 bases and the V segment lost 2 bases, leaving 7 bases of the junction unmatched. CDR1 SGDLS and CDR2 YYNGEE come from the germline V gene. The CDR3 totals 16 residues.

The chain couples TRBV5-1 to TRBJ2-1; D unclear. The CDR3 has 15 residues. Germline-derived CDR1 and CDR2 are SGHRS and YFSETQ. With 0 bases removed from V and 2 bases from J, the gap between germline ends came to 9 bases. CDR3 amino acids: CASSLVRSAYNEQFF. CDR3 nucleotides: TGCGCCAGCAGCTTGGTCAGGTCAGCCTACAATGAGCAGTTCTTC.

This clone occurred once. The same CDR3 arises from other DNA sequences in this sample as well. The genes are TRBV28 and TRBJ1-1; perhaps TRBD1 as D (6 bases). Per the germline V gene, CDR1 is MDHEN and CDR2 is SYDVKM. The ends were cut back, 1 base at V and 0 bases at J, with 9 bases in the middle. This CDR3 comprises 15 residues. The CDR3 protein is CASSLSPGVNTEAFF. CDR3 sequence (DNA): TGTGCCAGCAGTTTATCTCCAGGGGTGAACACTGAAGCTTTCTTT.

A word on this clone: A junction boundary mismatches the germline segment, possibly from a read error. This chain joins TRBV7-7 and TRBJ2-2; TRBD1 is a possible D gene (5 bases). Germline V gene lookup returns CDR1 SSHAT and CDR2 FNYEAQ (reference sequence). This CDR3 comprises 15 residues. CDR3 nucleotides: TGTGCTAGCAGCTTAGGGGTTGGGTACACCGGGGAGCTGTTTTTT. Translation gives CASSLGVGYTGELFF.

CDR3 nucleotide sequence: TGTGCCAGCAGCTTACAGGCAGGGGGCGCGGGCAATGAGCAGTTCTTC. Amino acids: CASSLQAGGAGNEQFF. The chain recombines TRBV11-2 with TRBJ2-1; 8 bases align to TRBD1. This CDR3 has 16 amino acids. J gave up 6 bases and V 2 bases, and 9 bases lay outside the gene matches. Germline loops: CDR1 SGHAT, CDR2 FQNNGV.

The chain uses TRBV19 and TRBJ1-5, with D unresolved. Germline CDR1 reads LNHDA; CDR2 reads SQIVND (reference sequence). The V end was cut by 7 bases, the J end by 2 bases, with 18 bases between. The CDR3 consists of 16 residues. As DNA, the CDR3 is TGTGCCAGTACCCAACCCCGGGCCGCTGGCAATCAGCCCCAGCATTTT. It translates to CASTQPRAAGNQPQHF.